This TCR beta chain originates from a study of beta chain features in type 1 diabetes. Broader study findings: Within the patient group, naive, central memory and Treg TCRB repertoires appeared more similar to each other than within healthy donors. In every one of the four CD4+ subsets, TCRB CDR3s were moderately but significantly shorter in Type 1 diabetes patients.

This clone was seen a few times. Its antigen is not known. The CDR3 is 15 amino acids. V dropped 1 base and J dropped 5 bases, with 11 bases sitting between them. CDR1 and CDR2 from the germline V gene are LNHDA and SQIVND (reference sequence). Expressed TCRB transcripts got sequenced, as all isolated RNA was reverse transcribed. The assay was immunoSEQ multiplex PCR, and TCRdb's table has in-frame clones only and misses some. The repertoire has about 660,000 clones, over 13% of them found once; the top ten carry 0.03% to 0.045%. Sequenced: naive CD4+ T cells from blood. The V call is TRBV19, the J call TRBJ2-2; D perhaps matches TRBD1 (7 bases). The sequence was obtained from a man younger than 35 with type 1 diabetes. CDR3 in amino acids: CASSIVAGGTGELFF. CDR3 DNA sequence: TGTGCCAGTAGTATAGTGGCAGGGGGGACCGGGGAGCTGTTTTTT.